The rows below give T cell receptor beta chains drawn from one sample of a study of blood T cell repertoires in COVID-19. Sequenced by immunoSEQ multiplex PCR; TCRdb stores in-frame clones only, minus some. Of roughly 84,000 clones listed, 70% to 90% are singletons. Sequenced: peripheral blood. The source is a woman at least 80 years old with acute or convalescent COVID-19. CDR3s include the opening cysteine and the closing phenylalanine or tryptophan. The order of the fields is V gene, J gene, clone size, D gene, CDR3 protein, CDR3 DNA. The D gene is left open where the match is weak. Expanded clones are given a class, and other clones once, few, many or no size at all.

>TRBV6-1|TRBJ2-3|NA|NA
CASSEMRVKDTQYF
TGTGCCAGCAGTGAAATGAGGGTTAAGGATACGCAGTATTTT
>TRBV27|TRBJ1-5|NA|NA
CASSFTGPNQPQHF
TGTGCCAGCAGTTTTACAGGGCCCAATCAGCCCCAGCATTTT
>TRBV10-3|TRBJ1-1|NA|NA
CAISELRTEVNEAFF
TGTGCCATCAGTGAGTTAAGGACGGAGGTAAATGAAGCTTTCTTT
>TRBV12-3/TRBV12-4|TRBJ1-6|NA|NA
CASSQLRASPLHF
TGTGCCAGCAGTCAACTCAGGGCTTCACCCCTCCACTTT
>TRBV27|TRBJ1-6|once|NA
CASRLTVGYNSPLHF
TGTGCCAGCAGGTTGACAGTAGGCTATAATTCACCCCTCCACTTT
>TRBV6-5|TRBJ2-3|NA|TRBD1
CASSYSGGYSTDTQYF
TGTGCCAGCAGTTACTCAGGGGGCTATAGCACAGATACGCAGTATTTT
>TRBV25-1|TRBJ2-7|NA|NA
CASSARQAYEQYF
TGTGCCAGCAGCGCTAGACAGGCCTACGAGCAGTACTTC
>TRBV10-3|TRBJ2-5|NA|NA
CAISESQGPHEKTQYF
TGTGCCATCAGTGAGTCCCAGGGGCCGCACGAAAAGACCCAGTACTTC
>TRBV5-6|TRBJ2-3|NA|NA
CASTIQGQKYFTQYF
TGTGCCAGCACCATTCAAGGACAGAAATATTTTACGCAGTATTTT
>TRBV2|TRBJ1-4|once|NA
CASNDRLGNEKLFF
TGTGCCAGCAATGACCGGTTGGGCAATGAAAAACTGTTTTTT
>TRBV24-1|TRBJ2-5|NA|TRBD1
CATSLGGQGPQETQYF
TGTGCCACCAGTTTAGGCGGACAGGGACCCCAAGAGACCCAGTACTTC
>TRBV7-9|TRBJ1-6|NA|NA
CASSLGDKNSPLHF
TGTGCCAGCAGTTTAGGGGACAAGAATTCACCCCTCCACTTT
>TRBV12-5|TRBJ2-7|NA|NA
CASKAGTYEQYF
TGTGCTAGTAAGGCAGGCACCTACGAGCAGTACTTC
>TRBV6-6|TRBJ2-3|NA|NA
CATGEAGSTDTQYF
TGTGCCACCGGGGAGGCAGGGAGCACAGATACGCAGTATTTT
>TRBV10-3|TRBJ2-3|NA|TRBD2
CAISEGLAGGNTQYF
TGTGCCATCAGTGAGGGACTAGCGGGGGGAAATACGCAGTATTTT
>TRBV6-5|TRBJ2-7|NA|TRBD1
CASSRDRKTYEQYF
TGTGCCAGCAGCAGGGACAGAAAAACCTACGAGCAGTACTTC
>TRBV5-1|TRBJ1-1|NA|TRBD1
CASKGTGYENTEAFF
TGCGCCAGCAAAGGGACAGGGTACGAGAACACTGAAGCTTTCTTT
>TRBV21-1|TRBJ1-4|NA|NA
CASARARSVGTNEKLFF
TGTGCCAGCGCGAGGGCCAGGTCGGTAGGGACTAATGAAAAACTGTTTTTT
>TRBV21-1|TRBJ2-7|NA|NA
CASSKLTSRRVEQYF
TGTGCCAGCAGCAAATTGACCTCGAGGAGGGTCGAGCAGTACTTC
>TRBV7-2|TRBJ2-7|NA|NA
CASSLALGSIYEQYF
TGTGCCAGCAGCTTAGCTCTAGGATCGATCTACGAGCAGTACTTC
>TRBV27|TRBJ2-2|NA|NA
CASTLEPGGPGELFF
TGTGCCAGCACCTTAGAGCCGGGGGGCCCCGGGGAGCTGTTTTTT
>TRBV5-4|TRBJ2-7|NA|TRBD1
CASSSPGQGAYEQYF
TGTGCCAGCAGCTCACCGGGACAGGGGGCCTACGAGCAGTACTTC
>TRBV7-2|TRBJ1-1|few|NA
CASSTDRGNTEAFF
TGTGCCAGCAGCACGGACAGAGGGAACACTGAAGCTTTCTTT
>TRBV6-1|TRBJ1-3|many|TRBD1
CASSDPEGQLFSGNTIYF
TGTGCCAGCAGTGATCCGGAGGGACAGCTCTTCTCTGGAAACACCATATATTTT
>TRBV9|TRBJ1-3|once|NA
CASSEMGAGGNTIYF
TGTGCCAGCAGCGAGATGGGGGCCGGTGGAAACACCATATATTTT
>TRBV6-5|TRBJ2-1|once|TRBD1
CASSLDRARNEQFF
TGTGCCAGCAGTTTAGACAGGGCAAGGAATGAGCAGTTCTTC
>TRBV5-4|TRBJ1-2|NA|TRBD1
CASSLPGGSYGYTF
TGTGCCAGCAGCTTGCCAGGGGGAAGCTATGGCTACACCTTC
>TRBV5-6|TRBJ2-7|once|NA
CASSLPVPEQYF
TGTGCCAGCAGCTTGCCAGTCCCCGAGCAGTACTTC
>TRBV28|TRBJ2-1|NA|TRBD1
CASSLGGQGSNEQFF
TGTGCCAGCAGTTTAGGGGGACAGGGGAGCAATGAGCAGTTCTTC
>TRBV5-1|TRBJ1-6|NA|NA
CASSLGHGINSPLHF
TGCGCCAGCAGCTTGGGGCACGGGATTAATTCACCCCTCCACTTT
>TRBV10-2|TRBJ2-7|NA|TRBD2
CASRPGGAGEQYF
TGCGCCAGCAGGCCGGGGGGGGCGGGGGAGCAGTACTTC
>TRBV24-1|TRBJ2-3|NA|NA
CATSDLNGARTDTQYF
TGTGCCACCAGTGATTTGAATGGGGCCCGCACAGATACGCAGTATTTT
>TRBV30|TRBJ1-4|NA|NA
CAWSVRTGINEKLFF
TGTGCCTGGAGTGTAAGAACAGGGATTAATGAAAAACTGTTTTTT
>TRBV2|TRBJ2-1|NA|TRBD2
CASIGLAGYNEQFF
TGTGCCAGCATCGGACTAGCGGGGTACAATGAGCAGTTCTTC
>TRBV5-4|TRBJ1-1|few|TRBD1
CASSAWTGATEAFF
TGTGCCAGCAGCGCTTGGACAGGGGCCACTGAAGCTTTCTTT
>TRBV7-9|TRBJ1-3|NA|NA
CASSLTTGGAAGNTIYF
TGTGCCAGCAGCTTAACCACTGGGGGGGCCGCTGGAAACACCATATATTTT
>TRBV29-1|TRBJ1-2|large|TRBD1
CSVEPTGGGGYTF
TGCAGCGTTGAACCGACAGGGGGAGGTGGCTACACCTTC
>TRBV14|TRBJ1-2|NA|NA
CASSPPGGHYGYTF
TGTGCCAGCAGCCCCCCCGGGGGGCACTATGGCTACACCTTC